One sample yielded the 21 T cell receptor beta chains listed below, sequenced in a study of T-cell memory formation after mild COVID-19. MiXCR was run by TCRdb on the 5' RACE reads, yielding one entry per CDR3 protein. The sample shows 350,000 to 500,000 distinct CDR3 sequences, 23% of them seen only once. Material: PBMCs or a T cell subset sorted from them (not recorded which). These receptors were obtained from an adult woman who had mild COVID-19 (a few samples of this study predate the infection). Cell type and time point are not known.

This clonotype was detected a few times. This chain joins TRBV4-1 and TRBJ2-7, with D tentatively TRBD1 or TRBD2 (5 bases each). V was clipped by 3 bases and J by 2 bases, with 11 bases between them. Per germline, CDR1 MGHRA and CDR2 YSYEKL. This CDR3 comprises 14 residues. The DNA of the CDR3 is TGCGCCAGCAGCCAGGAGGACAATACCTACGAGCAGTACTTC. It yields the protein CASSQEDNTYEQYF.

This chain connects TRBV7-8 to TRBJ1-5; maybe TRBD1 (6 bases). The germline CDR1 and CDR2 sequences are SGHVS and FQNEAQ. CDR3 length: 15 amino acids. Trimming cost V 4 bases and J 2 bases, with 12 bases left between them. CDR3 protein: CASSSGAGGNQPQHF. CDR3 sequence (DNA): TGTGCCAGCAGCTCAGGGGCGGGGGGCAATCAGCCCCAGCATTTT.

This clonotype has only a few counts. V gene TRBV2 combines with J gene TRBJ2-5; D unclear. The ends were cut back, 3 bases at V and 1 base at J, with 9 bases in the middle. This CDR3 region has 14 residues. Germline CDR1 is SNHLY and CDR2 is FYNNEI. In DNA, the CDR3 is TGTGCCAGCAGTGATTGGCAGGCCCAAGAGACCCAGTACTTC. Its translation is CASSDWQAQETQYF.

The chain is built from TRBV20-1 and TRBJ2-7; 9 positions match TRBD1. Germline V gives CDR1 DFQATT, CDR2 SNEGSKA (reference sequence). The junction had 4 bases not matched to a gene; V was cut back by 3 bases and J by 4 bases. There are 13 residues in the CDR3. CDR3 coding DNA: TGCAGTGCTAGCCGGGACAGGGAGTACGAGCAGTACTTC. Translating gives CSASRDREYEQYF.

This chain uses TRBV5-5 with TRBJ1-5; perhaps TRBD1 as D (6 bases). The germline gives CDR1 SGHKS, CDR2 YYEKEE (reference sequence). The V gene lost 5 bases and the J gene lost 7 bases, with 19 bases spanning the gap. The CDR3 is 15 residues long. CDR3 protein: CASSKGEESTQPQHF. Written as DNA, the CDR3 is TGTGCCAGCAGTAAGGGGGAGGAATCTACCCAGCCCCAGCATTTT.

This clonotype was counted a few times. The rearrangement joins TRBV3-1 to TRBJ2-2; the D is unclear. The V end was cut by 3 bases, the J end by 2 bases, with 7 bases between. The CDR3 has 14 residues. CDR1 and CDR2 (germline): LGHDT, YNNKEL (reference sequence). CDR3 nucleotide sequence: TGTGCCAGCAGCCAGTCAATTAACACCGGGGAGCTGTTTTTT. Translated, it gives CASSQSINTGELFF.

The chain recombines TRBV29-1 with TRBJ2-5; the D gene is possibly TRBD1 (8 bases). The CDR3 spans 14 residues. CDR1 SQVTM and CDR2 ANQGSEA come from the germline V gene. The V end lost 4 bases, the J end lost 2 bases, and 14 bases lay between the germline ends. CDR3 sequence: CSVGTGRGQETQYF. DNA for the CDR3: TGCAGCGTTGGGACAGGGAGGGGACAAGAGACCCAGTACTTC.

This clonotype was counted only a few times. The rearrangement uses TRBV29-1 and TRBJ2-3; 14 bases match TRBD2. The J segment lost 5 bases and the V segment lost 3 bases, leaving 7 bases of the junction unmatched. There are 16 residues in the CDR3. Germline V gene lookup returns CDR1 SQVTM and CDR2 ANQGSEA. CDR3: CSVERLAGGIGDTQYF. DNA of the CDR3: TGCAGCGTTGAGAGACTAGCGGGAGGGATTGGAGATACGCAGTATTTT.

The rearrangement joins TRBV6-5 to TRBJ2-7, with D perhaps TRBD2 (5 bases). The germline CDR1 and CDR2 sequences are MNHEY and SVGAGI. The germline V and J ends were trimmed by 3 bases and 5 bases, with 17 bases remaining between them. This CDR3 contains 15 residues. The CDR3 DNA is TGTGCCAGCAGTTATGTGTTACGTGGAGCGGACGAGCAGTACTTC. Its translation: CASSYVLRGADEQYF.

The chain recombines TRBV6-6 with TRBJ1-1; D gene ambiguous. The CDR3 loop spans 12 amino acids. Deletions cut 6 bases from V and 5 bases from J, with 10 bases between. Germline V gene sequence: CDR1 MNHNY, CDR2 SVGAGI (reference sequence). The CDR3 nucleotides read TGTGCCAGCAGGACACAAGTAACTGAAGCTTTCTTT. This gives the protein CASRTQVTEAFF.

The DNA of the CDR3 is TGTGCCAGTACGGGACAGCCTTCCTACGAGCAGTACTTC. This translates into CASTGQPSYEQYF. J is TRBJ2-7 and V is TRBV25-1; 7 bases are shared with TRBD1. Germline V lookup: CDR1 MGHDK, CDR2 SYGVNS. The CDR3 contains 13 residues. The J segment lost 1 base and the V segment lost 9 bases, leaving 6 bases of the junction unmatched.

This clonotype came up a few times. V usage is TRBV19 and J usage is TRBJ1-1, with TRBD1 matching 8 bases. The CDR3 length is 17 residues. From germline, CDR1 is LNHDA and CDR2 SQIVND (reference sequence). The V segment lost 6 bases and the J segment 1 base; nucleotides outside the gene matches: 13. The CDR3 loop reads CASRNPAQGAPNTEAFF. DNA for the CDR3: TGTGCCAGTAGGAACCCCGCTCAGGGGGCGCCGAACACTGAAGCTTTCTTT. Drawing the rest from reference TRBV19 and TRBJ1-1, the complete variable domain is DGGITQSPKYLFRKEGQNVTLSCEQNLNHDAMYWYRQDPGQGLRLIYYSQIVNDFQKGDIAEGYSVSREKKESFPLTVTSAQKNPTAFYLCASRNPAQGAPNTEAFFGQGTRLTVV.

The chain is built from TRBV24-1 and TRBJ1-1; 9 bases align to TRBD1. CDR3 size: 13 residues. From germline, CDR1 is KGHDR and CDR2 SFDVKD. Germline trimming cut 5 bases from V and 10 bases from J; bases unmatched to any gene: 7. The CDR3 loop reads CATSGPTGGRAFF. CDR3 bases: TGTGCCACCAGTGGCCCAACAGGGGGCAGAGCTTTCTTT.

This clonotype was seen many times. CDR3 amino acids: CASSLGPLNTEAFF. CDR3 in DNA: TGTGCCAGCTCACTAGGGCCCCTGAACACTGAAGCTTTCTTT. V usage is TRBV18 and J usage is TRBJ1-1; D gene uncertain. CDR1 and CDR2 (germline): KGHSH, LQKENI. Trimming left V 4 bases short and J 0 bases short, with 9 bases between. The CDR3 totals 14 residues. Combining the CDR3 with reference TRBV18 and TRBJ1-1 gives the whole variable domain NAGVMQNPRHLVRRRGQEARLRCSPMKGHSHVYWYRQLPEEGLKFMVYLQKENIIDESGMPKERFSAEFPKEGPSILRIQQVVRGDSAAYFCASSLGPLNTEAFFGQGTRLTVV.

The CDR3 is CASRPPLAGGLYEQFF. The CDR3 DNA sequence: TGTGCCAGCAGGCCCCCCCTAGCGGGGGGGCTATATGAGCAGTTCTTC. This chain uses TRBV6-2 or TRBV6-3 with TRBJ2-1; the match to TRBD2 covers 12 bases. V gave up 6 bases and J gave up 8 bases; unmatched junction bases: 11. The CDR3 loop spans 16 amino acids. Germline-derived CDR1 and CDR2 are MNHEY and SVGEGT.

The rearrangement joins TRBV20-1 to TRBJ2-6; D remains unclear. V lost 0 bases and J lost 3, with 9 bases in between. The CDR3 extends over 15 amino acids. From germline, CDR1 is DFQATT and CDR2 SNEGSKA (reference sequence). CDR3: CSARDLGIGANVLTF. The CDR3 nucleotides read TGCAGTGCTAGAGATCTGGGGATTGGGGCCAACGTCCTGACTTTC.

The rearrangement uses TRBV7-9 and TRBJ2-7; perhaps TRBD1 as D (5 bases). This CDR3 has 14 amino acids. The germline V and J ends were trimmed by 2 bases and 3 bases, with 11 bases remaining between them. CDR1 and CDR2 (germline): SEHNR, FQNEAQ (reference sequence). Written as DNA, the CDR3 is TGTGCCAGCAGCTTACCAGGGTCCCTCTACGAGCAGTACTTC. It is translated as CASSLPGSLYEQYF.

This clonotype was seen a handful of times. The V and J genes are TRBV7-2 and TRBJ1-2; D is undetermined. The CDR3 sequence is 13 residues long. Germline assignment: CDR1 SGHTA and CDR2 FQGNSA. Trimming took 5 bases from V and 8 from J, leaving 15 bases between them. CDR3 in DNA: TGTGCCAGCAGCACGCCTTTACCGAGGGGCTACACCTTC. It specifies CASSTPLPRGYTF.

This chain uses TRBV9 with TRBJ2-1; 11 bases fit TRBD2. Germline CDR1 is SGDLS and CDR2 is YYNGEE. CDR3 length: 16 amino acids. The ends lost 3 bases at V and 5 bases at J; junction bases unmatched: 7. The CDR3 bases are TGTGCCAGCAGCGCCCCCGGGACTAGCGGTAACAATGAGCAGTTCTTC. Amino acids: CASSAPGTSGNNEQFF.

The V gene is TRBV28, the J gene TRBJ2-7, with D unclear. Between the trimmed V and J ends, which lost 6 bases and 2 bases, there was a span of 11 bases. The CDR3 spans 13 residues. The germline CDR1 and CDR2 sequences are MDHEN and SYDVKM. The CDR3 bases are TGTGCCAGCAGAGTAGGATCGCCCTACGAGCAGTACTTC. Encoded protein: CASRVGSPYEQYF.

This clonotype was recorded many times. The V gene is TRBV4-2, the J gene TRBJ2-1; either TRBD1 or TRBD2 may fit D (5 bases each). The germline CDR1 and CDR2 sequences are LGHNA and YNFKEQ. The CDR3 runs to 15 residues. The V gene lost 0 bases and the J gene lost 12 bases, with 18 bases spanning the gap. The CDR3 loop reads CASSQDSETPRGQFF. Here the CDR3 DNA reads TGTGCCAGCAGCCAAGATTCGGAGACACCGAGGGGGCAGTTCTTC.